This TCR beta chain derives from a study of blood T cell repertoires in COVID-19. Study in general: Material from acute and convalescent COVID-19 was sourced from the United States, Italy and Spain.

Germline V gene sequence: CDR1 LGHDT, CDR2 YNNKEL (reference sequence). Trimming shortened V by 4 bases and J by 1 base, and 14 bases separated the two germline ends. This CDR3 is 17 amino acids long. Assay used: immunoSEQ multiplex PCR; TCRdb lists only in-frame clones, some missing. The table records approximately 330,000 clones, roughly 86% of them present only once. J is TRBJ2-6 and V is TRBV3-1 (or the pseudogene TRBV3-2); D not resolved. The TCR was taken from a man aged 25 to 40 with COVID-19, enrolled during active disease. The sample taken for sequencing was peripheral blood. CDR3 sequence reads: CASSPTPYSSGANVLTF. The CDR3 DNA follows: TGTGCCAGCAGCCCTACGCCCTACAGTTCTGGGGCCAACGTCCTGACTTTC.